This passage covers 18 T cell receptor beta chains from one sample sequenced in a study of blood T cells in healthy people across ages. The second PCR ran about 6 to 11 cycles with a sample-barcoded 5' primer and J-beta primers. MiXCR was run by TCRdb on the 5' RACE reads, yielding one entry per CDR3 protein. Counted here are about 1.7 million distinct CDR3 sequences, roughly 27% occurring once; the ten biggest clones make up over 7%. Source material: blood. The source of these receptors is a woman in her twenties or thirties in good health.

The chain has TRBV27 and TRBJ2-3; 11 positions match TRBD1. CDR1 is MNHEY, CDR2 SMNVEV, per germline (reference sequence). The CDR3 sequence is 16 residues long. V shed 5 bases and J 0 bases; nucleotides not matched to a gene: 4. This CDR3 is CASSAGTGGSTDTQYF. CDR3 nucleotides: TGTGCCAGCAGTGCCGGGACAGGGGGTAGCACAGATACGCAGTATTTT.

Only a few counts were recorded for this clonotype. V is TRBV12-3 or TRBV12-4 and J is TRBJ2-5; tentative D call: TRBD2 (5 bases). The CDR3 covers 15 residues. The ends were cut back, 6 bases at V and 5 bases at J, with 19 bases in the middle. The CDR3 coding sequence is TGTGCCAGCAGCCTAGACCCTAGGCCGGGGGAGACCCAGTACTTC. Its protein product is CASSLDPRPGETQYF.

This clonotype was counted only a few times. The chain combines TRBV10-3 with TRBJ2-7, with D perhaps TRBD1 or TRBD2 (6 bases each). The CDR3 extends over 18 amino acids. Germline assignment: CDR1 ENHRY and CDR2 SYGVKD. V dropped 0 bases and J dropped 1 base, with 19 bases sitting between them. CDR3 region: CAISESGGQGRKSYEQYF. The CDR3 DNA reads TGTGCCATCAGTGAGTCGGGGGGCCAGGGAAGGAAGTCCTACGAGCAGTACTTC.

A few counts support this clonotype. The chain carries TRBV11-2 and TRBJ1-3, with D perhaps matching TRBD1 (6 bases). Germline assignment: CDR1 SGHAT and CDR2 FQNNGV. The CDR3 totals 17 residues. V lost 5 bases, J lost 0 bases, and 17 bases lay in between. The CDR3 sequence: CASSHGGAGRSGNTIYF. The CDR3, as DNA: TGTGCCAGCAGCCACGGGGGCGCGGGACGCTCTGGAAACACCATATATTTT.

This clonotype was counted at least ten times. The chain combines TRBV7-2 with TRBJ2-7, with TRBD2 matching 12 bases. Germline CDR1 and CDR2: SGHTA and FQGNSA. V lost 6 bases, J lost 4 bases, and 7 bases stayed unmatched. The CDR3 loop spans 15 amino acids. The CDR3 region is CASSSGLAGSYEQYF. CDR3 nucleotide sequence: TGTGCCAGCAGTTCAGGACTAGCGGGATCATACGAGCAGTACTTC.

For the CDR3, the DNA is TGTGCCAGCAGCGTCTTAGCGGGCAGGGCAGATACGCAGTATTTT. It codes for CASSVLAGRADTQYF. The chain combines TRBV9 with TRBJ2-3; 7 bases agree with TRBD2. The germline V gene encodes CDR1 SGDLS and CDR2 YYNGEE. The CDR3 length is 15 residues. Losses at the gene ends were 2 bases for V and 4 bases for J; bases not matched to a gene: 7.

This clonotype was counted a few times. This sequence joins TRBV20-1 and TRBJ2-7; D possibly corresponds to TRBD2 (5 bases). Germline V gene data show CDR1 as DFQATT and CDR2 as SNEGSKA (reference sequence). The CDR3 is 13 amino acids. V was pared by 6 bases and J by 0 bases, with 12 bases between. The CDR3 sequence is CSAHKRGSYEQYF. The CDR3 DNA sequence: TGCAGTGCCCATAAACGGGGCTCCTACGAGCAGTACTTC.

This clonotype was seen a few times. The V call is TRBV7-9, the J call TRBJ1-1; D remains ambiguous. Germline CDR1 and CDR2: SEHNR and FQNEAQ (reference sequence). V lost 6 bases to trimming and J lost 5 bases, with 10 bases between them. This CDR3 contains 12 residues. CDR3 coding DNA: TGTGCCAGCAGAAGCACGCAAACTGAAGCTTTCTTT. This encodes CASRSTQTEAFF.

As for this clonotype: A far larger clone is off by one base, so a read error is likely. The J gene is TRBJ2-3, the V gene TRBV9; possibly TRBD1 or TRBD2 for D (5 bases each). Germline CDR1 and CDR2: SGDLS and YYNGEE. CDR3 length: 11 amino acids. CDR3 protein: CVSSWGDTQYF. DNA for the CDR3: TGTGTCAGCAGCTGGGGGGATACGCAGTATTTT.

In the case of this clonotype: A read error may account for a junction end that differs from germline. The gene calls are TRBV20-1 and TRBJ2-4; 7 nucleotides agree with TRBD1. The germline gives CDR1 DFQATT, CDR2 SNEGSKA (reference sequence). There are 18 residues in the CDR3. DNA for the CDR3: TGCAGTGCTAAGACCAACTCACTCTCCGGGACAGTAAAAACCATTCAGTACTTC. It codes for CSAKTNSLSGTVKTIQYF.

Concerning this clonotype: A much larger clone sits a single nucleotide away, making a read error possible. V is TRBV5-1 and J is TRBJ2-3, with TRBD2 as a possible D gene (6 bases). The CDR3 runs 14 residues. Trimming stripped 0 bases from V and 5 bases from J, with 10 bases between. Looked up from germline, CDR1 is SGHRS and CDR2 is YFSETQ. The DNA for the CDR3 is TGCGCCAGCAGCTTGGAGGAGGGGAGAGATACGCAGTATTTT. As protein: CASSLEEGRDTQYF.

This clonotype was counted a few times. The chain couples TRBV10-3 to TRBJ2-3; TRBD1 aligns across 12 bases. The CDR3 totals 15 residues. Germline CDR1 reads ENHRY; CDR2 reads SYGVKD. V lost 10 bases to trimming and J lost 5 bases; unmatched junction nucleotides: 10. CDR3 protein: CASSGTGGEKDTQYF. In DNA form, the CDR3 reads TGTGCCAGCTCCGGGACAGGGGGCGAGAAAGATACGCAGTATTTT.

This clonotype showed up just a few times. The chain uses TRBV12-3 or TRBV12-4 and TRBJ2-5; weak D call: TRBD1 (6 bases). This CDR3 is built from 13 residues. Between the trimmed V and J ends, which lost 6 bases and 5 bases, there was a span of 13 bases. CDR3 sequence reads: CASRIGGWETQYF. The CDR3 DNA reads TGTGCCAGCAGGATAGGGGGTTGGGAGACCCAGTACTTC.

The V call is TRBV12-3 or TRBV12-4, the J call TRBJ2-5; TRBD1 agrees at 10 bases. This CDR3 has 16 residues. V was clipped by 7 bases and J by 5 bases; unmatched bases: 13. The CDR3 region is CASTPRGQGSEETQYF. The DNA for the CDR3 is TGTGCCAGCACCCCAAGGGGACAGGGGTCCGAGGAGACCCAGTACTTC.

This clonotype was seen ten or more times. The chain couples TRBV6-5 to TRBJ1-1, with D possibly matching TRBD1 (6 bases). This CDR3 spans 13 amino acids. The V gene lost 10 bases and the J gene lost 0 bases, with 12 bases spanning the gap. The germline V gene has CDR1 MNHEY and CDR2 SVGAGI. This CDR3 reads CATRTAMNTEAFF. For the CDR3, the DNA is TGTGCCACCCGGACAGCGATGAACACTGAAGCTTTCTTT.

The chain is built from TRBV20-1 and TRBJ2-5; TRBD2 agrees at 8 bases. The CDR3 runs 13 residues. CDR1 is DFQATT, CDR2 SNEGSKA, per germline (reference sequence). V was clipped by 8 bases and J by 2 bases; unmatched bases: 7. In nucleotides, the CDR3 is TGCAGTTACCTCGGGGGGGCTCAAGAGACCCAGTACTTC. The encoded protein is CSYLGGAQETQYF.

The table lists this clonotype with a few counts. The V call is TRBV3-1, the J call TRBJ2-3, with D unclear. The CDR3 extends over 13 amino acids. The V gene's germline CDR1 is LGHDT and CDR2 YNNKEL (reference sequence). Trimming pared 3 bases from V and 2 bases from J, leaving 6 bases between. CDR3 loop: CASSHEITDTQYF. As DNA, the CDR3 is TGTGCCAGCAGCCACGAGATCACAGATACGCAGTATTTT.

The chain carries TRBV6-6 and TRBJ1-2, with a possible D match to TRBD1 (6 bases). The CDR3 contains 13 residues. Per germline, CDR1 MNHNY and CDR2 SVGAGI (reference sequence). Deletions cut 7 bases from V and 8 bases from J, with 17 bases between. CDR3 in DNA: TGTGCCAGCACCTTCAGGGGTTCCGACGGCTACACCTTC. Translating gives CASTFRGSDGYTF.